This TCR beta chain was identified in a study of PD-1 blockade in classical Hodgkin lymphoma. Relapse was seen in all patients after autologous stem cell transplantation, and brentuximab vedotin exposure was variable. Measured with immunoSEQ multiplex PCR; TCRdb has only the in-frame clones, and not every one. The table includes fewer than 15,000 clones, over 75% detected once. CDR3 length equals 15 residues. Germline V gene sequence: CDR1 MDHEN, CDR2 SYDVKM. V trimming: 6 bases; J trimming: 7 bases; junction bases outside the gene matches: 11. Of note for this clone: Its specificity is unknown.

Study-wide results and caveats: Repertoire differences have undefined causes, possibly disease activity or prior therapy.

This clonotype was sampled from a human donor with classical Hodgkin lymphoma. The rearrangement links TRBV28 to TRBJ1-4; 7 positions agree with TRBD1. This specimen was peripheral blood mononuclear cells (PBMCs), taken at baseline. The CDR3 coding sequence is TGTGCCAGCAGCCAACGGACAGGAGGGGGTGAAAAACTGTTTTTT. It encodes CASSQRTGGGEKLFF.